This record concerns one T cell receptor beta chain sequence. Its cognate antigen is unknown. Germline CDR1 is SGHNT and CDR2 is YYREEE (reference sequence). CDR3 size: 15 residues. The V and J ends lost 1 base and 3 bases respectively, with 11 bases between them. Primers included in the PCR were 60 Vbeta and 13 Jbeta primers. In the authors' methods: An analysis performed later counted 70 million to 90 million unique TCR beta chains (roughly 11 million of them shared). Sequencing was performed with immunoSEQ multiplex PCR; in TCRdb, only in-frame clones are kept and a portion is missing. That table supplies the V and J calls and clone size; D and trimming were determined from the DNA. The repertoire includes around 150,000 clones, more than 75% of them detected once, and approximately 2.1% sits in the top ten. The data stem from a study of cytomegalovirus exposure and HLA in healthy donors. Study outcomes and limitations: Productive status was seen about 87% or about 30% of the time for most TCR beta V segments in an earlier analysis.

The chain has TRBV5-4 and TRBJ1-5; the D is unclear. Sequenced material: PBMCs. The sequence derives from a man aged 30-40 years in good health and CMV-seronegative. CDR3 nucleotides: TGTGCCAGCAGCTTGCAAGAGGAGATCAATCAGCCCCAGCATTTT. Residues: CASSLQEEINQPQHF.